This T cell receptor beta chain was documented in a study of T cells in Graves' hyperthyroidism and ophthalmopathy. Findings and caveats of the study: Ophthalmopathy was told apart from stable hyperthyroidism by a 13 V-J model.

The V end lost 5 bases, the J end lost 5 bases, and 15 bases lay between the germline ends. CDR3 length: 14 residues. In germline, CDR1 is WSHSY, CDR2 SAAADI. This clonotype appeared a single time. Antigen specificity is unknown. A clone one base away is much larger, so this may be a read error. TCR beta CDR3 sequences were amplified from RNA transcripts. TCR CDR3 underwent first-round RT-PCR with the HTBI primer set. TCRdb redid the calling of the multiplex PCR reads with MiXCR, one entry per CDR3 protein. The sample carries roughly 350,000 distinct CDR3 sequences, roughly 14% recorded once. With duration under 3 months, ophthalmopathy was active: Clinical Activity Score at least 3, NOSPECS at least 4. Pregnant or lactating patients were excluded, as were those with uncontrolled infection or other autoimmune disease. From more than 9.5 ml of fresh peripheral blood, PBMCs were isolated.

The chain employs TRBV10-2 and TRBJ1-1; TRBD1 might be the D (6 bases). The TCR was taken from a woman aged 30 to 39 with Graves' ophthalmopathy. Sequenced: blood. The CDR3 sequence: CASSTQGGKTEAFF. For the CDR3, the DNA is TGCGCCAGCAGTACACAGGGAGGTAAGACTGAAGCTTTCTTT.